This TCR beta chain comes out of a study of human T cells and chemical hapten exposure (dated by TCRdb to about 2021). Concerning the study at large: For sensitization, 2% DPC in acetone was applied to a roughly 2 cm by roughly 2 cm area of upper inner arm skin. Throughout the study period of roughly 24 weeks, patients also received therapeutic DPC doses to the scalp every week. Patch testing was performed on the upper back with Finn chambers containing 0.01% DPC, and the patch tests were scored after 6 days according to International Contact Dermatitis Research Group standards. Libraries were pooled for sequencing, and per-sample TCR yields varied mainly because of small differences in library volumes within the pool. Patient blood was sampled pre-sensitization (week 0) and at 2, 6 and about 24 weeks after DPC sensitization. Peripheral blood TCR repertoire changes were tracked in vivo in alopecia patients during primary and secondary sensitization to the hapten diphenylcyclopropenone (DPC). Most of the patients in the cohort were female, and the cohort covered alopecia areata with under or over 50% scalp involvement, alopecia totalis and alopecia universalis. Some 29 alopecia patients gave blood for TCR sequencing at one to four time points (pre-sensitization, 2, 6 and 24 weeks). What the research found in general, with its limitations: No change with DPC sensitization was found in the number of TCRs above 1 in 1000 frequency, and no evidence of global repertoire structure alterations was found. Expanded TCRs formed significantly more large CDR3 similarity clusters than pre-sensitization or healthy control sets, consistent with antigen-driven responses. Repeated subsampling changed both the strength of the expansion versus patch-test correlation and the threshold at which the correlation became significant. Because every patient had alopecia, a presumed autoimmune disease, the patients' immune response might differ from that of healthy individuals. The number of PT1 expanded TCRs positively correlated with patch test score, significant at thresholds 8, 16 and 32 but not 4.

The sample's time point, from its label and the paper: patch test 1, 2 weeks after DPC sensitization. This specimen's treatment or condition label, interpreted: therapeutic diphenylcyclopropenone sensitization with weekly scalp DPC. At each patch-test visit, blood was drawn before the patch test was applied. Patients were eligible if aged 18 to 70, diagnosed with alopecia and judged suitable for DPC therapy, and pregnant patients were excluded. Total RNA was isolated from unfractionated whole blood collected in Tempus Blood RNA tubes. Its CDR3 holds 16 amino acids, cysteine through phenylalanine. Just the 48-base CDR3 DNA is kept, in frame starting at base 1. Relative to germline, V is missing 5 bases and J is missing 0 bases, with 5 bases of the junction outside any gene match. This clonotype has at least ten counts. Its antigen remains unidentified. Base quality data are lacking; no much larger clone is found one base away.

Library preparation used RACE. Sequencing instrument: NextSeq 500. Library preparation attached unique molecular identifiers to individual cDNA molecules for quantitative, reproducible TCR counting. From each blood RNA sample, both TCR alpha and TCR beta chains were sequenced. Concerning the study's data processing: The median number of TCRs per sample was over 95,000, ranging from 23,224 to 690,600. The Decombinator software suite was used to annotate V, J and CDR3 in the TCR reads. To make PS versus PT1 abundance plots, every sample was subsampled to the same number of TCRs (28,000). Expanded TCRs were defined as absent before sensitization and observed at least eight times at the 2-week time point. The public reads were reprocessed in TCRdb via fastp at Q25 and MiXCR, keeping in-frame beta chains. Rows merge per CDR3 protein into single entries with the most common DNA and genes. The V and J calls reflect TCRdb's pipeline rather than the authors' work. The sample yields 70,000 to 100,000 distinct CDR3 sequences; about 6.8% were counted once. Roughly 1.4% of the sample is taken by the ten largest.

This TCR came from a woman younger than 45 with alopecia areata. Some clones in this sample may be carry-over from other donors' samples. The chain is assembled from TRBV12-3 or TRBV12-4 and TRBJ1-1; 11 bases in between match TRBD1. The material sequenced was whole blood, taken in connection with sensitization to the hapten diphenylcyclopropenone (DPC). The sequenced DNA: TGTGCCAGCAGTCCGGGGACAGGGGGGCTGAACACTGAAGCTTTCTTT. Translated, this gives CASSPGTGGLNTEAFF.